This T cell receptor (beta chain) was recorded in a study of beta chain features in type 1 diabetes. Reverse transcribing all isolated RNA meant expressed TCRB transcripts were sequenced. Measured with immunoSEQ multiplex PCR; TCRdb has only the in-frame clones, and not every one. The repertoire holds under 300,000 clones, with 27% as singletons. This CDR3 comprises 15 residues. Germline V CDR1 and CDR2: SEHNR, FQNEAQ (reference sequence). V shed 4 bases and J shed 0 bases, with 10 bases lying between them. Sample: central memory CD4+ T cells from blood. This TCR was recovered from a man aged 30 to 39 in good health. This chain connects TRBV7-9 to TRBJ2-1; D uncertain. CDR3 DNA: TGTGCCAGCAGCTCCACCCTAAGCTCCTACAATGAGCAGTTCTTC. Translation: CASSSTLSSYNEQFF.